This TCR beta chain came from a study of T-cell reconstitution after alpha-beta-depleted transplantation in children. Many counts were recorded for this clonotype. Its matching antigen is unknown. Study-wide results and limits: The origin of high day-60 TCRbeta diversity in some patients lay in surviving recipient T cells and thymic progenitors.

J gave up 9 bases and V 3 bases, and 10 bases lay outside the gene matches. Germline V gene sequence: CDR1 SGHTA, CDR2 FQGNSA. The CDR3 has 14 residues. The authors prepared the TCRbeta library with unique molecular identifiers. Each CDR3 protein is one row after TCRdb ran MiXCR on the PCR reads. The sample lists fewer than 750,000 distinct CDR3 sequences, about 21% occurring once. The gene calls are TRBV7-2 and TRBJ2-7; 8 nucleotides agree with TRBD1. This sequence originates from a boy in the first two years of life who had a stem cell transplant for acute myeloid leukemia, so the T cells may come from the graft donor. The specimen was PBMCs, mostly from graft donor cells, collected 360 days after TCRalphabeta/CD19-depleted stem cell transplant. In nucleotides, the CDR3 is TGTGCCAGCAGCTTTAGGGTGGGACAGGTGGTGCAGTACTTC. This gives the protein CASSFRVGQVVQYF.